The next 27 T cell receptor beta chains were all read from a single sample in a study of T cells after posttransplantation cyclophosphamide. Produced via immunoSEQ multiplex PCR; TCRdb's table is partial and in-frame only. The specimen has under 50,000 clones, none found just once. The sample comprised PBMCs. The receptors derive from a woman between 45 and 60 years old in good health and a related stem cell transplant donor.

This clone was recorded at least ten times. This chain links TRBV7-3 with TRBJ1-1, with D possibly TRBD1 on 6 matching bases. CDR1 is SGHTA and CDR2 is FQGTGA in the germline V gene. Trimming removed 2 bases from V and 6 bases from J, with 13 bases in between. CDR3 length: 14 amino acids. CDR3 coding DNA: TGTGCCAGCAGCTTAGGGGGCACGGCCTCTGAAGCTTTCTTT. Amino acids: CASSLGGTASEAFF.

This clone was recorded at least ten times. The chain couples TRBV15 to TRBJ1-1; 7 bases are shared with TRBD1. CDR3 length: 14 residues. The germline gives CDR1 LNHNV, CDR2 YYDKDF (reference sequence). Trimming took 3 bases from V and 6 from J; bases not matched to a gene: 7. The chain's CDR3 is CATSSRTGQPEAFF. The DNA for the CDR3 is TGTGCCACCAGCAGCAGGACAGGCCAACCTGAAGCTTTCTTT.

This clone was observed a few times. The chain combines TRBV6-5 with TRBJ1-1, with D unclear. This CDR3 spans 14 amino acids. V was trimmed by 4 bases and J by 4 bases, leaving 13 bases between them. CDR1 is MNHEY and CDR2 is SVGAGI in the germline V gene. The CDR3 bases are TGTGCCAGCAGTTTGGACTCATATGGCACTGAAGCTTTCTTT. It is translated as CASSLDSYGTEAFF.

This clone was detected ten times or more. The rearrangement joins TRBV6-5 to TRBJ1-5; no definite D call. CDR1 and CDR2 (germline): MNHEY, SVGAGI. This CDR3 contains 16 residues. The V end lost 0 bases, the J end lost 1 base, and 10 bases lay between the germline ends. CDR3: CASSYSGVSSNQPQHF. As DNA, the CDR3 is TGTGCCAGCAGTTACTCCGGAGTTTCGAGCAATCAGCCCCAGCATTTT.

The sample holds many counts of this clone. The CDR3 is CASEQGTEAFF. CDR3 DNA: TGTGCCAGCGAGCAGGGGACTGAAGCTTTCTTT. The chain couples TRBV28 to TRBJ1-1; a weak D match, TRBD1 (6 bases). The CDR3 runs 11 residues. Germline loops: CDR1 MDHEN, CDR2 SYDVKM. Trimming took 8 bases from V and 5 from J, leaving 9 bases between them. The variable domain in full, with the rest retrieved from reference TRBV28 and TRBJ1-1, is DVKVTQSSRYLVKRTGEKVFLECVQDMDHENMFWYRQDPGLGLRLIYFSYDVKMKEKGDIPEGYSVSREKKERFSLILESASTNQTSMYLCASEQGTEAFFGQGTRLTVV.

This clone was counted at least ten times. The rearrangement links TRBV18 to TRBJ1-1; D possibly corresponds to TRBD1 (5 bases). The CDR3 extends over 15 amino acids. Germline loops: CDR1 KGHSH, CDR2 LQKENI. V dropped 6 bases and J dropped 4 bases, with 18 bases sitting between them. CDR3 DNA: TGTGCCAGCTCCCCGTCGCAGGGAAGTATCACTGAAGCTTTCTTT. This gives the protein CASSPSQGSITEAFF.

This clone showed up many times. V is TRBV30 and J is TRBJ1-1, with D unclear. CDR1 is GTSNPN and CDR2 is SVGIG in the germline V gene (reference sequence). The CDR3 sequence is 14 residues long. V lost 4 bases, J lost 1 base, and 13 bases lay in between. The CDR3 here is CAWTRGRRNTEAFF. The CDR3, as DNA: TGTGCCTGGACCCGCGGGCGGAGGAACACTGAAGCTTTCTTT. Using reference TRBV30 and TRBJ1-1 for the parts outside the CDR3, the full variable domain is SQTIHQWPATLVQPVGSPLSLECTVEGTSNPNLYWYRQAAGRGLQLLFYSVGIGQISSEVPQNLSASRPQDRQFILSSKKLLLSDSGFYLCAWTRGRRNTEAFFGQGTRLTVV.

This clone was seen repeatedly, ten times or more. V and J are TRBV7-2 and TRBJ2-7, with 12 nucleotides matching TRBD2. This CDR3 region has 16 residues. Germline trimming cut 5 bases from V and 2 bases from J; bases unmatched to any gene: 7. Germline lookup yields CDR1 SGHTA and CDR2 FQGNSA. The CDR3 sequence: CASSPTSGGLPYEQYF. The CDR3 DNA is TGTGCCAGCAGCCCTACTAGCGGGGGGCTCCCCTACGAGCAGTACTTC. Combining the CDR3 with reference TRBV7-2 and TRBJ2-7 gives the whole variable domain GAGVSQSPSNKVTEKGKDVELRCDPISGHTALYWYRQSLGQGLEFLIYFQGNSAPDKSGLPSDRFSAERTGGSVSTLTIQRTQQEDSAVYLCASSPTSGGLPYEQYFGPGTRLTVT.

This clone was counted many times. The chain carries TRBV28 and TRBJ1-2; D is ambiguous. V gave up 3 bases and J gave up 7 bases, with 21 bases separating them. There are 16 residues in the CDR3. Germline CDR1 and CDR2: MDHEN and SYDVKM. The CDR3 DNA reads TGTGCCAGCAGTTTTACTGGCGGGCAGAGAAAGAGTGGCTACACCTTC. Translated, it gives CASSFTGGQRKSGYTF.

This clone was seen a few times. V usage is TRBV15 and J usage is TRBJ2-5, with 8 bases aligning to TRBD1. This CDR3 comprises 16 residues. Trimming took 0 bases from V and 4 from J; bases not matched to a gene: 7. Looked up from germline, CDR1 is LNHNV and CDR2 is YYDKDF (reference sequence). CDR3 DNA sequence: TGTGCCACCAGCAGAGATCTTGTAACAGGGGGAGAGACCCAGTACTTC. As protein: CATSRDLVTGGETQYF. Filled out from reference TRBV15 and TRBJ2-5, the complete variable domain reads DAMVIQNPRYQVTQFGKPVTLSCSQTLNHNVMYWYQQKSSQAPKLLFHYYDKDFNNEADTPDNFQSRRPNTSFCFLDIRSPGLGDTAMYLCATSRDLVTGGETQYFGPGTRLLVL.

This clone was observed many times. CDR3 DNA sequence: TGTGCCAGCAGCTTTGGCGGGGGGGAAGAGACCCAGTACTTC. It is translated as CASSFGGGEETQYF. The chain joins TRBV7-3 to TRBJ2-5; 9 bases match TRBD2. Germline V CDR1 and CDR2: SGHTA, FQGTGA. The J segment lost 3 bases and the V segment lost 3 bases, leaving 2 bases of the junction unmatched. This CDR3 has 14 amino acids.

The table lists this clone with many counts. The chain carries TRBV5-1 and TRBJ2-7; 7 bases are shared with TRBD2. The CDR3 extends over 15 amino acids. The germline CDR1 and CDR2 sequences are SGHRS and YFSETQ. V gave up 4 bases and J gave up 2 bases; unmatched junction bases: 9. CDR3 loop: CASSPQAGETYEQYF. The CDR3 DNA reads TGCGCCAGCAGCCCTCAGGCGGGGGAGACCTACGAGCAGTACTTC.

This clone showed up just a few times. J is TRBJ1-1 and V is TRBV7-9, with D possibly being TRBD1 (6 bases). Germline V lookup: CDR1 SEHNR, CDR2 FQNEAQ (reference sequence). This CDR3 region has 15 residues. V dropped 7 bases and J dropped 4 bases, with 19 bases sitting between them. CDR3 coding DNA: TGTGCCAGCATCCCCGGGGGGGGGCGCGCCACTGAAGCTTTCTTT. This gives the protein CASIPGGGRATEAFF.

Ten or more counts support this clone. Other DNA sequences in this sample translate to the same CDR3. The chain combines TRBV7-9 with TRBJ2-1, with 9 positions matching TRBD1. With 1 base clipped from V and 7 bases from J, the junction kept 11 bases outside the gene matches. Germline assignment: CDR1 SEHNR and CDR2 FQNEAQ (reference sequence). This CDR3 contains 17 residues. CDR3 amino acids: CASSLGRTGGEVNEQFF. CDR3 DNA sequence: TGTGCCAGCAGCTTAGGACGTACAGGGGGCGAGGTGAATGAGCAGTTCTTC.

The chain employs TRBV28 and TRBJ1-3; unclear D gene. V dropped 1 base and J dropped 0 bases, with 22 bases sitting between them. CDR3 size: 20 residues. The germline V gene encodes CDR1 MDHEN and CDR2 SYDVKM. The CDR3 is CASSLSPVVLETYSGNTIYF. CDR3 sequence (DNA): TGTGCCAGCAGTTTATCCCCAGTCGTTCTAGAAACATACTCTGGAAACACCATATATTTT.

This chain uses TRBV6-6 with TRBJ1-2; D gene uncertain. CDR3 length: 13 residues. CDR1 MNHNY and CDR2 SVGAGI come from the germline V gene (reference sequence). V was shortened by 4 bases and J by 8 bases, with 14 bases between the two germline ends. The CDR3 is CASSSTYAVGYTF. The CDR3 DNA sequence: TGTGCCAGCAGTTCCACTTACGCCGTAGGCTACACCTTC.

This clone was recorded at least ten times. The genes are TRBV19 and TRBJ2-5; 9 bases match TRBD1. V was clipped by 4 bases and J by 5 bases; unmatched bases: 8. From germline, CDR1 is LNHDA and CDR2 SQIVND (reference sequence). The CDR3 is made up of 15 amino acids. The CDR3 nucleotides read TGTGCCAGTAGTACAAAGACAGGGGGAGGCGAGACCCAGTACTTC. Its translation is CASSTKTGGGETQYF. Supplemented by reference TRBV19 and TRBJ2-5, the full variable domain reads DGGITQSPKYLFRKEGQNVTLSCEQNLNHDAMYWYRQDPGQGLRLIYYSQIVNDFQKGDIAEGYSVSREKKESFPLTVTSAQKNPTAFYLCASSTKTGGGETQYFGPGTRLLVL.

This clone has a count of ten or more. The chain recombines TRBV7-9 with TRBJ2-6; 8 bases agree with TRBD1. This CDR3 is 16 amino acids long. The V segment lost 6 bases and the J segment 3 bases; nucleotides outside the gene matches: 7. Germline-derived CDR1 and CDR2 are SEHNR and FQNEAQ (reference sequence). CDR3 in DNA: TGTGCCAGCAGTTACGGACAGGGCGGTGGGGCCAACGTCCTGACTTTC. Protein sequence: CASSYGQGGGANVLTF.

This rearrangement joins TRBV13 to TRBJ2-5; 10 bases are a match to TRBD2. The DNA end is more similar to TRBJ2-7, so the J call may be wrong. The CDR3 is made up of 16 amino acids. Germline values: CDR1 PRHDT, CDR2 FYEKMQ (reference sequence). Here the CDR3 reads CASSHLAGALSYEQYF. The CDR3 DNA follows: TGTGCCAGCAGCCATCTAGCGGGGGCCCTCTCCTACGAGCAGTACTTC.

This clone was recorded many times. The chain couples TRBV6-6 to TRBJ1-1; D ambiguous. The length of the CDR3 is 14 residues. The germline CDR1 and CDR2 sequences are MNHNY and SVGAGI (reference sequence). V was pared by 1 base and J by 0 bases, with 6 bases between. The CDR3 reads CASSYLTLNTEAFF. The CDR3 coding sequence is TGTGCCAGCAGTTACTTGACTCTGAACACTGAAGCTTTCTTT.

This clone came up many times. V gene TRBV7-8 combines with J gene TRBJ2-1; 7 bases are shared with TRBD2. CDR1 is SGHVS, CDR2 FQNEAQ, per germline. J gave up 8 bases and V 1 base, and 8 bases lay outside the gene matches. The CDR3 has 15 residues. Written as DNA, the CDR3 is TGTGCCAGCAGCTTAGTTGTGACTAGCTTCGATGAGCAGTTCTTC. Amino acid sequence: CASSLVVTSFDEQFF.

This clone was picked up many times. CDR3 loop: CASSPRLSNTEAFF. CDR3 DNA sequence: TGTGCCAGCAGCCCAAGACTTTCGAACACTGAAGCTTTCTTT. The genes are TRBV7-8 and TRBJ1-1, with no clear D. V was cut by 5 bases and J by 1 base, with 11 bases left in between. The germline V gene has CDR1 SGHVS and CDR2 FQNEAQ. This CDR3 spans 14 amino acids. Using reference TRBV7-8 and TRBJ1-1 for the parts outside the CDR3, the full variable domain is GAGVSQSPRYKVAKRGQDVALRCDPISGHVSLFWYQQALGQGPEFLTYFQNEAQLDKSGLPSDRFFAERPEGSVSTLKIQRTQQEDSAVYLCASSPRLSNTEAFFGQGTRLTVV.

This clone was detected ten times or more. This sequence joins TRBV7-2 and TRBJ2-2; 9 positions match TRBD1. V trimming: 6 bases; J trimming: 4 bases; junction bases outside the gene matches: 9. Germline V gives CDR1 SGHTA, CDR2 FQGNSA. CDR3 length: 16 residues. CDR3 bases: TGTGCCAGCAGACATACCGGGACAGGGATCACCGGGGAGCTGTTTTTT. Translating gives CASRHTGTGITGELFF. The whole variable domain, remainder taken from reference TRBV7-2 and TRBJ2-2, is GAGVSQSPSNKVTEKGKDVELRCDPISGHTALYWYRQSLGQGLEFLIYFQGNSAPDKSGLPSDRFSAERTGGSVSTLTIQRTQQEDSAVYLCASRHTGTGITGELFFGEGSRLTVL.

This clone was seen repeatedly, ten times or more. Here the CDR3 reads CASSETAPLDTQYF. CDR3 sequence (DNA): TGTGCCAGCAGTGAAACTGCCCCCCTAGATACGCAGTATTTT. The chain carries TRBV6-1 and TRBJ2-3; D remains unclear. CDR3 length equals 14 residues. Germline CDR1 and CDR2: MNHNS and SASEGT. Trimming took 2 bases from V and 5 from J, leaving 11 bases between them.

This clone came up many times. The chain employs TRBV11-2 and TRBJ1-6; 7 bases agree with TRBD1. With V trimmed by 3 bases and J by 7 bases, 3 bases remained unmatched. CDR1 is SGHAT, CDR2 FQNNGV, per germline. The CDR3 sequence is 14 residues long. The CDR3 DNA reads TGTGCCAGCAGCTTGCAGGGGGTAAATTCACCCCTCCACTTT. Translation gives CASSLQGVNSPLHF. Variable domain in full (rest from reference TRBV11-2 and TRBJ1-6): EAGVAQSPRYKIIEKRQSVAFWCNPISGHATLYWYQQILGQGPKLLIQFQNNGVVDDSQLPKDRFSAERLKGVDSTLKIQPAKLEDSAVYLCASSLQGVNSPLHFGNGTRLTVT.

This clone was detected many times. In the same sample, other DNA sequences code for this CDR3. The J gene is TRBJ1-1, the V gene TRBV29-1; TRBD1 matches 12 bases. Germline loops: CDR1 SQVTM, CDR2 ANQGSEA. CDR3 length: 18 amino acids. Losses at the gene ends were 1 base for V and 6 bases for J; bases not matched to a gene: 15. The CDR3 protein is CSVEVGQGAMGFKAEAFF. The CDR3 coding sequence is TGCAGCGTTGAAGTGGGACAGGGGGCGATGGGCTTTAAGGCTGAAGCTTTCTTT.

The table lists this clone with many counts. J is TRBJ2-3 and V is TRBV5-1; 8 bases align to TRBD2. The ends lost 7 bases at V and 2 bases at J; junction bases unmatched: 9. From germline, CDR1 is SGHRS and CDR2 YFSETQ. The CDR3 loop spans 15 amino acids. CDR3 loop: CASHGGGTLTDTQYF. The CDR3 DNA sequence: TGCGCCAGCCACGGCGGGGGGACTCTCACAGATACGCAGTATTTT.